Below are 13 T cell receptor beta chains sequenced from a single sample in a study of T-cell memory formation after mild COVID-19. TCRdb redid the calling of the 5' RACE reads with MiXCR, one entry per CDR3 protein. Of more than 250,000 distinct CDR3 sequences listed, about a sixth are singletons. Sequenced material: PBMCs or a T cell subset sorted from them (not recorded which). The receptors here all came from a man between 18 and 35 years old who had mild COVID-19 (a few samples of this study predate the infection). Cell type and time point are not known.

The genes are TRBV27 and TRBJ1-2, with D maybe TRBD1 (5 bases). The germline V gene encodes CDR1 MNHEY and CDR2 SMNVEV (reference sequence). The CDR3 has 14 residues. Trimming shortened V by 4 bases and J by 4 bases, and 13 bases separated the two germline ends. DNA for the CDR3: TGTGCCAGCAGTTGGGACCCATCCGCCTATGGCTACACCTTC. Translation gives CASSWDPSAYGYTF.

This clonotype was detected only a few times. The chain links TRBV24-1 to TRBJ2-3; D uncertain. Germline V gene sequence: CDR1 KGHDR, CDR2 SFDVKD. V was trimmed by 7 bases and J by 5 bases, leaving 6 bases between them. This CDR3 contains 11 residues. CDR3 sequence reads: CATSLGDTQYF. The CDR3, as DNA: TGTGCCACCAGCCTAGGAGATACGCAGTATTTT.

This rearrangement joins TRBV7-8 to TRBJ2-2; 9 bases are shared with TRBD2. With 3 bases clipped from V and 4 bases from J, the junction kept 3 bases outside the gene matches. CDR1 and CDR2 (germline): SGHVS, FQNEAQ. The CDR3 runs to 15 residues. The CDR3 bases are TGTGCCAGCAGCTTTCGGCGGGGGGGCACCGGGGAGCTGTTTTTT. Translation gives CASSFRRGGTGELFF. Using reference TRBV7-8 and TRBJ2-2 for the parts outside the CDR3, the full variable domain is GAGVSQSPRYKVAKRGQDVALRCDPISGHVSLFWYQQALGQGPEFLTYFQNEAQLDKSGLPSDRFFAERPEGSVSTLKIQRTQQEDSAVYLCASSFRRGGTGELFFGEGSRLTVL.

This chain uses TRBV29-1 with TRBJ2-7; the match to TRBD1 covers 9 bases. The V and J ends lost 7 bases and 2 bases, in that order; junction bases with no gene match: 6. CDR3 size: 13 residues. The V gene's germline CDR1 is SQVTM and CDR2 ANQGSEA. CDR3 in DNA: TGCAGCGCCGCGTGGACAGGGGCCTACGAGCAGTACTTC. Translating it yields CSAAWTGAYEQYF.

V usage is TRBV11-2 and J usage is TRBJ1-5, with a tentative D call TRBD1 (6 bases). This CDR3 is 15 amino acids long. V gave up 5 bases and J gave up 7 bases, with 18 bases separating them. Germline V lookup: CDR1 SGHAT, CDR2 FQNNGV. The DNA for the CDR3 is TGTGCCAGCAGCCTTAGCGGGGGGCAGGGACAGCCCCAGCATTTT. Amino acid sequence: CASSLSGGQGQPQHF.

Remarks on this clonotype: This may be a read error: a much more frequent sequence differs by one nucleotide. The rearrangement uses TRBV9 and TRBJ2-5; 8 bases map to TRBD2. The germline V gene encodes CDR1 SGDLS and CDR2 YYNGEE. V was clipped by 1 base and J by 1 base; unmatched bases: 0. The CDR3 extends over 14 amino acids. The CDR3 here is CASSVTSGQETQYF. DNA for the CDR3: TGTGCCAGCAGCGTAACTAGCGGCCAAGAGACCCAGTACTTC.

In its sample, this clonotype was seen a few times. The V call is TRBV6-6, the J call TRBJ1-3, with TRBD1 identical over 10 bases. Trimming removed 4 bases from V and 4 bases from J; junction bases left unmatched: 4. Germline V gene data show CDR1 as MNHNY and CDR2 as SVGAGI (reference sequence). The CDR3 loop spans 15 amino acids. CDR3 nucleotide sequence: TGTGCCAGCAGTTTCGGGACAGGGGTCGGAAACACCATATATTTT. Its protein product is CASSFGTGVGNTIYF.

Ten or more counts support this clonotype. V is TRBV15 and J is TRBJ2-2; D might be TRBD1 (6 bases). CDR3 length: 18 residues. In germline, CDR1 is LNHNV, CDR2 YYDKDF (reference sequence). V shed 3 bases and J shed 5 bases, with 22 bases lying between them. The CDR3 region is CATSSQGSSQFFTGELFF. The CDR3 DNA reads as TGTGCCACCAGCAGCCAGGGGTCCTCTCAATTTTTTACCGGGGAGCTGTTTTTT. The full variable domain, with the rest looked up from reference TRBV15 and TRBJ2-2, is DAMVIQNPRYQVTQFGKPVTLSCSQTLNHNVMYWYQQKSSQAPKLLFHYYDKDFNNEADTPDNFQSRRPNTSFCFLDIRSPGLGDTAMYLCATSSQGSSQFFTGELFFGEGSRLTVL.

The CDR3 DNA reads as TGTGCCAGCAGTGAAAGGGGGCTCAGCGGGGGCCTCAGCACAGATACGCAGTATTTT. Protein: CASSERGLSGGLSTDTQYF. The V and J genes are TRBV6-1 and TRBJ2-3; maybe TRBD2 (8 bases). V was trimmed by 2 bases and J by 0 bases, leaving 21 bases between them. Germline CDR1 reads MNHNS; CDR2 reads SASEGT. The CDR3 has 19 amino acids.

V and J are TRBV9 and TRBJ2-7; TRBD1 might be the D (5 bases). V was pared by 0 bases and J by 5 bases, with 9 bases between. Germline CDR1 reads SGDLS; CDR2 reads YYNGEE. This CDR3 comprises 13 residues. The CDR3 DNA reads TGTGCCAGCAGCGTAGGGGGCTTGGACGAGCAGTACTTC. Translation gives CASSVGGLDEQYF.

The genes are TRBV7-2 and TRBJ2-7; D gene uncertain. Germline CDR1 SGHTA, CDR2 FQGNSA. The V gene lost 0 bases and the J gene lost 3 bases, with 18 bases spanning the gap. The CDR3 spans 17 residues. The CDR3 loop is CASSLANQALGLYEQYF. Here the CDR3 DNA reads TGTGCCAGCAGCTTAGCGAACCAGGCCTTAGGTCTCTACGAGCAGTACTTC.

V usage is TRBV6-5 and J usage is TRBJ2-5; D call uncertain. The CDR3 extends over 13 amino acids. Looked up from germline, CDR1 is MNHEY and CDR2 is SVGAGI. With 5 bases removed from V and 2 bases from J, the gap between germline ends came to 9 bases. CDR3: CASSRTEQETQYF. Written as DNA, the CDR3 is TGTGCCAGCAGTCGAACGGAACAAGAGACCCAGTACTTC.

V and J are TRBV5-1 and TRBJ2-2; tentative D call: TRBD2 (5 bases). Germline values: CDR1 SGHRS, CDR2 YFSETQ. Between the trimmed V and J ends, which lost 2 bases and 0 bases, there was a span of 11 bases. This CDR3 comprises 16 residues. CDR3 in amino acids: CASSFAGLTNTGELFF. In DNA, the CDR3 is TGCGCCAGCAGCTTCGCAGGACTTACGAACACCGGGGAGCTGTTTTTT.